Each of the 3 T cell receptor beta chains below was sequenced from the same sample in a study of T cell responses to AZD1222 COVID-19 vaccine. Assay used: immunoSEQ multiplex PCR; TCRdb lists only in-frame clones, some missing. This table has some 56,000 clones, approximately 89% appearing once. The source material was peripheral blood, sampled 28 days after the second AZD1222 dose. The receptors shown here come from an adult who received the AZD1222 COVID-19 vaccine.

The chain recombines TRBV7-2 with TRBJ1-1; D might be TRBD1 (6 bases). V was clipped by 5 bases and J by 4 bases, with 11 bases between them. The CDR3 sequence is 13 residues long. CDR1 and CDR2 from the germline V gene are SGHTA and FQGNSA. The CDR3 nucleotides read TGTGCCAGCAGCGTCACAGGGTTCACTGAAGCTTTCTTT. Its translation: CASSVTGFTEAFF.

The J gene is TRBJ1-1, the V gene TRBV27; D perhaps matches TRBD1 (5 bases). Germline V gene data show CDR1 as MNHEY and CDR2 as SMNVEV (reference sequence). The V end was cut by 6 bases, the J end by 0 bases, with 8 bases between. The CDR3 sequence is 13 residues long. The CDR3 DNA reads TGTGCCAGCAGGGACATTTTGAACACTGAAGCTTTCTTT. This encodes CASRDILNTEAFF.

This chain connects TRBV3-1 (or the pseudogene TRBV3-2) to TRBJ2-5, with 8 bases aligning to TRBD2. The germline CDR1 and CDR2 sequences are LGHDT and YNNKEL (reference sequence). Germline trimming cut 4 bases from V and 2 bases from J; bases unmatched to any gene: 3. The CDR3 length is 14 residues. The chain's CDR3 is CASSPRGAQETQYF. In DNA, the CDR3 is TGTGCCAGCAGCCCGCGGGGGGCTCAAGAGACCCAGTACTTC.